Following are 17 T cell receptor beta chains from one sample sequenced in a study of OX40 agonist ivuxolimab in advanced cancers. Receptor libraries were prepared by the immunoSEQ multiplex PCR assay. Here the immuneACCESS table is served through TCRdb, limited to in-frame sequences with V and J called. Missing clones are a known gap in these copies; in checked studies unresolved V genes cover under half, and the rest lacks a known reason. The sample table records 55,000 to 70,000 clones; about 84% of these occur just once. Of the sample, roughly 2.7% is held by the ten largest clones. Material: CD4+ or CD8+ T cells sorted from blood, obtained in a trial of the OX40 agonist ivuxolimab. Source of these receptors: an adult with an advanced solid tumor such as melanoma, head and neck, liver or kidney cancer.

This chain uses TRBV7-2 with TRBJ2-1; TRBD2 might be the D (7 bases). The germline gives CDR1 SGHTA, CDR2 FQGNSA. Between the trimmed V and J ends, which lost 4 bases and 8 bases, there was a span of 21 bases. CDR3 length: 16 amino acids. CDR3 coding DNA: TGTGCCAGCAGCTATTATGGTGGGGGGGCCTTCGATGAGCAGTTCTTC. Translating gives CASSYYGGGAFDEQFF.

V usage is TRBV5-4 and J usage is TRBJ2-2, with 8 positions matching TRBD2. The length of the CDR3 is 17 residues. CDR1 and CDR2 from the germline V gene are SGHNT and YYREEE (reference sequence). V was pared by 4 bases and J by 0 bases, with 8 bases of the junction left unmatched. The CDR3 coding sequence is TGTGCCAGCAGCCCCGCCCAGCGGGGGTCGAACACCGGGGAGCTGTTTTTT. Its translation: CASSPAQRGSNTGELFF.

This chain uses TRBV30 with TRBJ2-3, with 11 bases identical to TRBD2. With V trimmed by 2 bases and J by 6 bases, 7 bases remained unmatched. CDR3 size: 15 residues. Germline V CDR1 and CDR2: GTSNPN, SVGIG (reference sequence). DNA of the CDR3: TGTGCCTGGAGTTTCCTAGCGGGGGGCGCGGATACGCAGTATTTT. Amino acids: CAWSFLAGGADTQYF.

The chain combines TRBV25-1 with TRBJ2-5, with D perhaps TRBD2 (7 bases). Trimming removed 2 bases at V and 4 bases at J, with 17 bases between. The CDR3 spans 16 residues. Germline V CDR1 and CDR2: MGHDK, SYGVNS. This chain's CDR3 is CASSERIQGRGETQYF. The CDR3 DNA is TGTGCCAGCAGTGAACGAATCCAGGGGAGGGGAGAGACCCAGTACTTC.

The CDR3 DNA sequence: TGTGCCAGCAGCCAAGCGGGCAGGGGAAACACTGAAGCTTTCTTT. Its translation: CASSQAGRGNTEAFF. The V gene is TRBV4-2, the J gene TRBJ1-1, with D tentatively TRBD1 (6 bases). Germline assignment: CDR1 LGHNA and CDR2 YNFKEQ. Trimming left V 1 base short and J 2 bases short, with 11 bases between. The CDR3 is made up of 15 amino acids.

The CDR3 coding sequence is TGTGCCATCAGTAAGACAGGGGACCCGGAGGCTGGGGGCTACACCTTC. As protein: CAISKTGDPEAGGYTF. The chain is built from TRBV10-3 and TRBJ1-2; 8 bases are a match to TRBD1. With V trimmed by 5 bases and J by 8 bases, 16 bases remained unmatched. Germline V CDR1 and CDR2: ENHRY, SYGVKD. This CDR3 has 16 amino acids.

V is TRBV9 and J is TRBJ1-6; TRBD1 is a possible D gene (5 bases). Trimming removed 3 bases from V and 8 bases from J, with 12 bases in between. In germline, CDR1 is SGDLS, CDR2 YYNGEE. CDR3 length equals 14 residues. As DNA, the CDR3 is TGTGCCAGCAGCGCCCGGACGGGGGATTCACCCCTCCACTTT. Residues: CASSARTGDSPLHF.

This chain uses TRBV28 with TRBJ2-5; a possible D gene is TRBD2 (6 bases). The germline gives CDR1 MDHEN, CDR2 SYDVKM. The CDR3 runs 17 residues. Trimming cost V 7 bases and J 5 bases, with 26 bases left between them. The CDR3 DNA follows: TGTGCCAGCATTCGGCGGGATGTGGGGATCTTGGGGGAGACCCAGTACTTC. Translation gives CASIRRDVGILGETQYF.

The chain carries TRBV5-1 and TRBJ2-2, with D perhaps TRBD2 (5 bases). The CDR3 runs to 13 residues. Germline CDR1 SGHRS, CDR2 YFSETQ. V was shortened by 4 bases and J by 6 bases, with 10 bases between the two germline ends. The DNA for the CDR3 is TGCGCCAGCAGCCCCACGGAGGCCGGGGAGCTGTTTTTT. This translates into CASSPTEAGELFF. Full variable domain (missing parts from reference TRBV5-1 and TRBJ2-2): KAGVTQTPRYLIKTRGQQVTLSCSPISGHRSVSWYQQTPGQGLQFLFEYFSETQRNKGNFPGRFSGRQFSNSRSEMNVSTLELGDSALYLCASSPTEAGELFFGEGSRLTVL.

The rearrangement uses TRBV19 and TRBJ1-2; no definite D call. Germline V lookup: CDR1 LNHDA, CDR2 SQIVND (reference sequence). The CDR3 is 14 residues long. The ends were cut back, 0 bases at V and 4 bases at J, with 9 bases in the middle. CDR3 region: CASSIEPPAYGYTF. CDR3 nucleotide sequence: TGTGCCAGTAGTATAGAACCCCCCGCCTATGGCTACACCTTC.

The chain has TRBV7-8 and TRBJ2-5; no clear D gene. The CDR3 sequence is 15 residues long. V lost 1 base and J lost 5, with 14 bases in between. Germline CDR1 and CDR2: SGHVS and FQNEAQ. The CDR3 region is CASSLEGLRHETQYF. In nucleotides, the CDR3 is TGTGCCAGCAGCTTAGAGGGTTTGAGGCACGAGACCCAGTACTTC.

The J gene is TRBJ1-1, the V gene TRBV5-4, with 9 bases identical to TRBD1. In germline, CDR1 is SGHNT, CDR2 YYREEE (reference sequence). This CDR3 has 15 residues. Unmatched junction bases numbered 6, after V lost 4 bases and J lost 2 bases. The CDR3 DNA is TGTGCCAGCAGCAAGACAGGGGGGGGAAACACTGAAGCTTTCTTT. It translates to CASSKTGGGNTEAFF. The whole variable domain, remainder taken from reference TRBV5-4 and TRBJ1-1, is ETGVTQSPTHLIKTRGQQVTLRCSSQSGHNTVSWYQQALGQGPQFIFQYYREEENGRGNFPPRFSGLQFPNYSSELNVNALELDDSALYLCASSKTGGGNTEAFFGQGTRLTVV.

V usage is TRBV5-4 and J usage is TRBJ2-5; D is possibly TRBD2 (5 bases). The CDR3 is 13 amino acids. CDR1 is SGHNT and CDR2 is YYREEE in the germline V gene (reference sequence). The germline V and J ends were trimmed by 4 bases and 4 bases, with 11 bases remaining between them. This CDR3 reads CASSPPSGETQYF. The CDR3 DNA follows: TGTGCCAGCAGCCCGCCCAGCGGAGAGACCCAGTACTTC.

The chain carries TRBV11-1 and TRBJ2-3; 13 nucleotides match TRBD2. After removal of 3 bases from V and 3 bases from J, the junction contained 3 bases not matched to a gene. Germline CDR1 and CDR2: SGHAT and FQDESV (reference sequence). The CDR3 spans 16 residues. The CDR3 region has the DNA TGTGCCAGCAGCTTGGGGACTAGCGGGGTTACAGATACGCAGTATTTT. Translation gives CASSLGTSGVTDTQYF.

The V call is TRBV7-3, the J call TRBJ2-2, with 9 bases identical to TRBD1. CDR1 and CDR2 from the germline V gene are SGHTA and FQGTGA. J was trimmed by 6 bases and V by 1 base; bases with no gene match: 12. There are 18 residues in the CDR3. DNA of the CDR3: TGTGCCAGCAGCTTAAATATGGTTGGGACAGGGTTTTCCGGGGAGCTGTTTTTT. It specifies CASSLNMVGTGFSGELFF.

This clone was detected only a few times. The chain couples TRBV4-1 to TRBJ1-1; maybe TRBD1 (6 bases). This CDR3 is built from 14 residues. Trimming cost V 4 bases and J 4 bases, with 13 bases left between them. Germline values: CDR1 MGHRA, CDR2 YSYEKL. Written as DNA, the CDR3 is TGCGCCAGCAGCCCCACAGGGCTGGGCACTGAAGCTTTCTTT. This translates into CASSPTGLGTEAFF.

In its sample, this clone was seen once. The CDR3 sequence: CASSSSVAPYGYTF. The CDR3 bases are TGTGCCAGCAGCTCTTCGGTTGCCCCATATGGCTACACCTTC. V is TRBV11-3 and J is TRBJ1-2, with D hard to call. Trimming stripped 4 bases from V and 5 bases from J, with 14 bases between. Looked up from germline, CDR1 is SGHNT and CDR2 is YENEEA. CDR3 length equals 14 residues.